This T cell receptor beta chain was documented in a study of graft-versus-host responses after intestinal transplantation. Background on the study: Recipients across the board were started on anti-thymocyte globulin induction, then kept on tacrolimus and steroids for two to four years.

Sequenced by immunoSEQ multiplex PCR; TCRdb stores in-frame clones only, minus some. The table lists around 29,000 clones, 70% to 90% of them singletons. Between the trimmed V and J ends, which lost 3 bases and 8 bases, there was a span of 19 bases. Germline V gives CDR1 SQVTM, CDR2 ANQGSEA. This CDR3 is 14 amino acids long. Notes on this clone: What it recognizes is unknown.

Study results and caveats: In recipient marrow, GvH clones were found, and some appeared first in ileum or blood.

The gene calls are TRBV29-1 and TRBJ1-2, with D tentatively TRBD1 (5 bases). Here the sequenced sample was PBMCs, taken 450 to 480 days after intestinal transplantation. This sequence was found in a human patient who received an intestinal transplant, so some T cells may come from the graft donor. The CDR3 nucleotides read TGCAGCGTTGAGAGTCCGGGGGGGTCTAGCGGCTACACCTTC. Protein: CSVESPGGSSGYTF.